What follows are 24 T cell receptor beta chains derived from one specimen sequenced in a study of T cells after yellow fever vaccination. A single record per CDR3 protein comes from TCRdb applying MiXCR to the 5' RACE reads. The sample contains approximately 610,000 distinct CDR3 sequences, around a sixth of which appear only once. The specimen was PBMCs, collected around 5 days after the first yellow fever vaccination. The origin of the receptors is a young man who received the YFV17D yellow fever vaccine.

The V call is TRBV12-3 or TRBV12-4, the J call TRBJ2-7, with 7 bases matching TRBD1. V dropped 8 bases and J dropped 5; count of bases not matched to a gene: 6. This CDR3 region has 12 residues. The DNA for the CDR3 is TGTGCCAGCCAGGGGGAACTCCACGAGCAGTACTTC. This codes for CASQGELHEQYF.

This clonotype was detected only a few times. The J gene is TRBJ2-5, the V gene TRBV7-2; 8 bases agree with TRBD1. The CDR3 spans 14 residues. Germline V gives CDR1 SGHTA, CDR2 FQGNSA. V was pared by 5 bases and J by 5 bases, with 7 bases of the junction left unmatched. The CDR3 reads CASSPPYRGETQYF. For the CDR3, the DNA is TGTGCCAGCAGCCCGCCATACAGGGGGGAGACCCAGTACTTC.

CDR3 region: CAISSRPSVTPGVMNTEAFF. CDR3 coding DNA: TGTGCCATCAGTAGTAGGCCATCAGTGACTCCCGGGGTGATGAACACTGAAGCTTTCTTT. The J gene is TRBJ1-1, the V gene TRBV10-3; no definite D call. V was trimmed by 5 bases and J by 0 bases, leaving 28 bases between them. The CDR3 extends over 20 amino acids. Germline V CDR1 and CDR2: ENHRY, SYGVKD.

The chain is built from TRBV6-5 and TRBJ2-2, with a weak D call TRBD1 (7 bases). Trimming took 3 bases from V and 4 from J, leaving 15 bases between them. CDR1 MNHEY and CDR2 SVGAGI come from the germline V gene. The length of the CDR3 is 16 residues. CDR3 amino acids: CASSYPGGGSTGELFF. Written as DNA, the CDR3 is TGTGCCAGCAGTTATCCAGGGGGAGGTAGCACCGGGGAGCTGTTTTTT.

In its sample, this clonotype was seen a few times. The chain recombines TRBV7-2 with TRBJ2-7, with TRBD1 matching 7 bases. Trimming removed 4 bases from V and 0 bases from J; junction bases left unmatched: 6. CDR1 is SGHTA and CDR2 is FQGNSA in the germline V gene. The length of the CDR3 is 15 residues. The CDR3 bases are TGTGCCAGCAGCTCGGACAGGTTTTACTCCTACGAGCAGTACTTC. Amino acids: CASSSDRFYSYEQYF.

This clonotype has a handful of counts. This chain connects TRBV6-5 to TRBJ1-1; D not resolved. The CDR3 is 10 residues long. V was trimmed by 9 bases and J by 8 bases, leaving 10 bases between them. Germline loops: CDR1 MNHEY, CDR2 SVGAGI. The DNA of the CDR3 is TGTGCCAGAAAGGCACAGGAAGCTTTCTTT. This encodes CARKAQEAFF.

The rearrangement joins TRBV10-3 to TRBJ2-1; D call uncertain. The V gene's germline CDR1 is ENHRY and CDR2 SYGVKD. The CDR3 runs to 17 residues. Trimming removed 5 bases from V and 6 bases from J, with 23 bases in between. CDR3 in DNA: TGTGCCATCAGTTGGGGTAGCAATGGTATTCCGGTCAATGAGCAGTTCTTC. This translates into CAISWGSNGIPVNEQFF.

This clonotype was detected only a few times. This sequence joins TRBV18 and TRBJ2-5; D is undetermined. This CDR3 has 13 residues. CDR1 and CDR2 (germline): KGHSH, LQKENI. Trimming took 7 bases from V and 1 from J, leaving 10 bases between them. CDR3 in DNA: TGTGCCAGCTGCTTCCAGTTCCAAGAGACCCAGTACTTC. Translated: CASCFQFQETQYF.

This chain links TRBV4-1 with TRBJ1-4, with D unresolved. The CDR3 spans 15 residues. CDR1 is MGHRA, CDR2 YSYEKL, per germline. Trimming cost V 4 bases and J 8 bases, with 17 bases left between them. CDR3 nucleotides: TGCGCCAGCAGCCGGGGTGGGTCCAGGAGGGAAAAACTGTTTTTT. Translated: CASSRGGSRREKLFF.

This sequence joins TRBV6-5 and TRBJ1-6; D gene unclear. The CDR3 contains 17 residues. V lost 3 bases, J lost 8 bases, and 20 bases lay in between. Germline V gene data show CDR1 as MNHEY and CDR2 as SVGAGI. The CDR3 spells CASSYSRGPLIDSPLHF. The CDR3 DNA reads as TGTGCCAGCAGTTATTCTAGAGGGCCCTTAATTGATTCACCCCTCCACTTT.

There are a few counts of this clonotype. CDR3 coding DNA: TGTGCCAGCAGCTTGAAACTAGCGGGGGGGCAAGATACGCAGTATTTT. Translated, it gives CASSLKLAGGQDTQYF. The chain has TRBV5-4 and TRBJ2-3; 13 bases agree with TRBD2. Germline-derived CDR1 and CDR2 are SGHNT and YYREEE (reference sequence). Trimming took 1 base from V and 5 from J; bases not matched to a gene: 4. CDR3 length: 16 residues.

This clonotype was detected only a few times. The chain has TRBV6-5 and TRBJ2-5; D remains ambiguous. The ends were cut back, 5 bases at V and 4 bases at J, with 8 bases in the middle. This CDR3 contains 12 residues. The germline V gene encodes CDR1 MNHEY and CDR2 SVGAGI. CDR3 in DNA: TGTGCCAGCAGTACGGTTGGAGAGACCCAGTACTTC. Amino acid sequence: CASSTVGETQYF.

The gene calls are TRBV12-3 or TRBV12-4 and TRBJ2-1; D might be TRBD2 (5 bases). Between the trimmed V and J ends, which lost 3 bases and 9 bases, there was a span of 6 bases. The CDR3 has 11 residues. DNA of the CDR3: TGTGCCAGCAGTTTTCGGGGTGAGCAGTTCTTC. It encodes CASSFRGEQFF.

This clonotype was counted between two and nine times. The chain links TRBV5-4 to TRBJ2-4, with D hard to call. The V gene lost 6 bases and the J gene lost 8 bases, with 12 bases spanning the gap. The CDR3 extends over 12 amino acids. Germline CDR1 is SGHNT and CDR2 is YYREEE (reference sequence). CDR3 DNA sequence: TGTGCCAGCACTAATGGTGGGGACATTCAGTACTTC. Translated, it gives CASTNGGDIQYF. The full variable domain, completed using reference TRBV5-4 and TRBJ2-4, is ETGVTQSPTHLIKTRGQQVTLRCSSQSGHNTVSWYQQALGQGPQFIFQYYREEENGRGNFPPRFSGLQFPNYSSELNVNALELDDSALYLCASTNGGDIQYFGAGTRLSVL.

The CDR3 sequence: CASSPSGGIDTQYF. The CDR3 coding sequence is TGTGCCAGCAGCCCCTCAGGGGGCATAGATACGCAGTATTTT. The chain is built from TRBV7-9 and TRBJ2-3; 8 bases agree with TRBD1. J was trimmed by 5 bases and V by 5 bases; bases with no gene match: 6. Germline CDR1 SEHNR, CDR2 FQNEAQ (reference sequence). The CDR3 runs 14 residues.

This clonotype appeared many times. V gene TRBV10-3 combines with J gene TRBJ1-6; 7 nucleotides align to TRBD1. Germline V gene lookup returns CDR1 ENHRY and CDR2 SYGVKD. V lost 6 bases to trimming and J lost 2 bases; unmatched junction nucleotides: 7. There are 16 residues in the CDR3. The CDR3 DNA sequence: TGTGCCATCAGACAAGACAGGGTCACCTATAATTCACCCCTCCACTTT. Translating gives CAIRQDRVTYNSPLHF.

The V gene is TRBV4-3, the J gene TRBJ1-1; possible D gene TRBD1, 5 bases. This CDR3 has 16 residues. Germline lookup yields CDR1 LGHNA and CDR2 YSLEER. The V gene lost 1 base and the J gene lost 4 bases, with 16 bases spanning the gap. CDR3 sequence reads: CASSQGYGDRLTEAFF. Here the CDR3 DNA reads TGCGCCAGCAGCCAAGGCTACGGGGACCGACTCACTGAAGCTTTCTTT.

This clonotype has just a few counts. V usage is TRBV6-5 and J usage is TRBJ2-1; TRBD2 matches 14 bases. CDR1 and CDR2 (germline): MNHEY, SVGAGI. The CDR3 is 16 residues long. V dropped 4 bases and J dropped 6; count of bases not matched to a gene: 5. The CDR3 here is CASSSRLAGGPNEQFF. CDR3 coding DNA: TGTGCCAGCAGTTCCAGACTAGCGGGGGGGCCCAATGAGCAGTTCTTC.

The CDR3 DNA is TGTGCCTGGAGTCCAACGGGGGGGAACACTGAAGCTTTCTTT. This codes for CAWSPTGGNTEAFF. The chain employs TRBV30 and TRBJ1-1; TRBD1 is a possible D gene (5 bases). V lost 2 bases to trimming and J lost 1 base, with 11 bases between them. CDR1 is GTSNPN, CDR2 SVGIG, per germline (reference sequence). This CDR3 has 14 amino acids.

The sample holds a few counts of this clonotype. V is TRBV29-1 and J is TRBJ2-3, with 10 bases aligning to TRBD1. Per the germline V gene, CDR1 is SQVTM and CDR2 is ANQGSEA. The CDR3 extends over 15 amino acids. V lost 3 bases and J lost 2; bases outside the gene matches: 5. Here the CDR3 DNA reads TGCAGCGTTGAGGGGGACAGGGGCTTCACAGATACGCAGTATTTT. Translating gives CSVEGDRGFTDTQYF.

V is TRBV7-2 and J is TRBJ2-7; D is uncertain. The V gene lost 4 bases and the J gene lost 0 bases, with 10 bases spanning the gap. This CDR3 has 14 amino acids. Germline CDR1 reads SGHTA; CDR2 reads FQGNSA. The CDR3 loop is CASSSTYSSYEQYV. The CDR3 DNA reads as TGTGCCAGCAGCTCGACCTATAGCTCCTACGAGCAGTACGTC.

The chain carries TRBV6-1 and TRBJ1-5, with 7 bases identical to TRBD1. From germline, CDR1 is MNHNS and CDR2 SASEGT. The length of the CDR3 is 15 residues. Trimming at V came to 6 bases and at J to 11 bases, leaving 16 bases not matched to a gene. The chain's CDR3 is CASSPGTVQEGAQHF. CDR3 DNA: TGTGCCAGCAGCCCCGGGACAGTCCAAGAGGGAGCCCAGCATTTT.

This clonotype came up a few times. This rearrangement joins TRBV5-1 to TRBJ2-5, with TRBD2 matching over 13 bases. The CDR3 is 15 residues long. The germline V gene encodes CDR1 SGHRS and CDR2 YFSETQ. V lost 7 bases and J lost 2; bases outside the gene matches: 5. In nucleotides, the CDR3 is TGCGCCAGCGCCTCGACTAGCGGGGGGCAAGAGACCCAGTACTTC. Amino acid sequence: CASASTSGGQETQYF.

There are a few counts of this clonotype. The rearrangement joins TRBV6-2 or TRBV6-3 to TRBJ2-7; possibly TRBD1 for D (5 bases). The ends were cut back, 2 bases at V and 6 bases at J, with 17 bases in the middle. The CDR3 contains 15 residues. The germline CDR1 and CDR2 sequences are MNHEY and SVGEGT. The CDR3 sequence: CASSYVQGIPSEQYV. As DNA, the CDR3 is TGTGCCAGCAGTTACGTGCAGGGAATCCCTTCCGAGCAGTACGTC.